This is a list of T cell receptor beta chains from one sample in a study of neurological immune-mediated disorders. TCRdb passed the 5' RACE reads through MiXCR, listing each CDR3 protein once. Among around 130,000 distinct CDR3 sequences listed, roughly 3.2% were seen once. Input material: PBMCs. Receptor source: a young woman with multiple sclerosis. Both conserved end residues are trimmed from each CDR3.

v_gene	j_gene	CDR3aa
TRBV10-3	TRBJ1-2	AIRREGQGGYT
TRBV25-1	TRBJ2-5	ASSEWVRTEKETQY
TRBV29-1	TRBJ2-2	SVEGPGTANTGELF
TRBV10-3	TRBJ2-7	AISESDYEQY
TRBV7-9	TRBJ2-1	ASSFGGGEQF
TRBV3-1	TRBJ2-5	ASSQPGLAIETQY
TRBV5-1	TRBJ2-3	ASRDRGIYTDTQY
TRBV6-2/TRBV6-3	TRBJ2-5	ASRGQEETQY
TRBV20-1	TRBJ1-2	SARADGYGYT
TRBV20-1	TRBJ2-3	SAPSSGHRGDTQY
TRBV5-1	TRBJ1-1	ASSLTGQNTEAF
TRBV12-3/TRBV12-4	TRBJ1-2	ASGTGWGYT
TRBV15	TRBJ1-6	ATSREGTGANSPLH
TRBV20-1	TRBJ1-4	SGTMGANEKLF
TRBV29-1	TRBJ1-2	SSSTGSNYGYT
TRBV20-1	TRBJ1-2	SAIGVQGYGYT
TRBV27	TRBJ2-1	ASSLNGLVNNEQF
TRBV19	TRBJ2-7	ASSIDGGEAYEQY
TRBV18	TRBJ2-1	ASSPMASDNEQF
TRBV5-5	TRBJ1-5	ASSLAGGVGSNQPQH
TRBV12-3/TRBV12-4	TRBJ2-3	ASSFRDLDTQY
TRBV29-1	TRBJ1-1	SVTFTGPLNTEAF
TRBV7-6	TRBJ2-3	ASSLTPTGGFPDTQY
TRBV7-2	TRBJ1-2	ASSFDRVQKNYGYT
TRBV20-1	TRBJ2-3	SARPGLAGTDTQY
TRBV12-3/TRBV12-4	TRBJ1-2	ASSWSSRNGYT
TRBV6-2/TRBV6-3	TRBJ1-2	ASTEGDYGYT